The 9 T cell receptor beta chains below all came from one sample that was sequenced in a study of shared clonotypes between healthy human individuals. Clones were sequenced by immunoSEQ multiplex PCR, and TCRdb holds only the in-frame ones, with some missing. The data show a few million clones, 85% to 95% seen once. Material: naive CD4+ T cells from PBMCs. Subset: CD45RA+ positively selected. These receptor sequences come from a man younger than 30 in good health. Some clones in this sample may be carry-over from other donors' samples.

J is TRBJ2-6 and V is TRBV18; TRBD1 aligns across 7 bases. Germline V gene sequence: CDR1 KGHSH, CDR2 LQKENI. The length of the CDR3 is 17 residues. The junction had 5 bases not matched to a gene; V was cut back by 3 bases and J by 0 bases. CDR3 region: CASSPGQLSSGANVLTF. The CDR3 coding sequence is TGTGCCAGCTCACCGGGACAGCTGAGCTCTGGGGCCAACGTCCTGACTTTC.

This clone came up once. The chain has TRBV6-6 and TRBJ2-7; D is possibly TRBD1 or TRBD2 (6 bases each). Germline CDR1 MNHNY, CDR2 SVGAGI (reference sequence). V lost 6 bases, J lost 0 bases, and 15 bases lay in between. The CDR3 runs to 15 residues. CDR3 region: CASRGGHRGSYEQYF. In DNA, the CDR3 is TGTGCCAGCAGGGGGGGACACCGCGGCTCCTACGAGCAGTACTTC.

The rearrangement uses TRBV4-1 and TRBJ2-1; 7 bases agree with TRBD2. The CDR3 length is 11 residues. Germline loops: CDR1 MGHRA, CDR2 YSYEKL. Losses at the gene ends were 5 bases for V and 8 bases for J; bases not matched to a gene: 0. The CDR3 here is CASSGRDEQFF. Here the CDR3 DNA reads TGCGCCAGCAGCGGGAGGGATGAGCAGTTCTTC.

Concerning this clone itself: Additional DNA sequences in this sample encode the identical CDR3. The CDR3 region has the DNA TGCAGCGTTCGCGGGAGGCTCCAAGAGACCCAGTACTTC. As protein: CSVRGRLQETQYF. This chain links TRBV29-1 with TRBJ2-5; TRBD2 matches 8 bases. The CDR3 sequence is 13 residues long. Losses at the gene ends were 5 bases for V and 1 base for J; bases not matched to a gene: 3. The germline gives CDR1 SQVTM, CDR2 ANQGSEA. The whole variable domain, filled in from reference TRBV29-1 and TRBJ2-5, reads SAVISQKPSRDICQRGTSLTIQCQVDSQVTMMFWYRQQPGQSLTLIATANQGSEATYESGFVIDKFPISRPNLTFSTLTVSNMSPEDSSIYLCSVRGRLQETQYFGPGTRLLVL.

CDR3: CASSRVGALEQFF. CDR3 in DNA: TGTGCCAGCAGCCGGGTGGGGGCCCTTGAGCAGTTCTTC. The chain combines TRBV5-5 with TRBJ2-1; tentatively, D is TRBD1 (6 bases). The V end lost 4 bases, the J end lost 9 bases, and 14 bases lay between the germline ends. CDR3 size: 13 residues. From germline, CDR1 is SGHKS and CDR2 YYEKEE (reference sequence).

The chain recombines TRBV19 with TRBJ1-2, with 8 bases identical to TRBD1. J lost 7 bases, V lost 3 bases, and 10 bases had no gene match. This CDR3 is 15 amino acids long. Per germline, CDR1 LNHDA and CDR2 SQIVND (reference sequence). CDR3 in DNA: TGTGCCAGTAGTATTAAGGGACAGGCTATGTCTGGCTACACCTTC. Translation gives CASSIKGQAMSGYTF.

A note on this clone: This specimen includes other DNA sequences encoding the same CDR3. CDR3 DNA sequence: TGTGCCAGCAGCCTCGACAGGGGCACAGATACGCAGTATTTT. As protein: CASSLDRGTDTQYF. J is TRBJ2-3 and V is TRBV11-2; 7 bases line up with TRBD1. CDR3 length: 14 amino acids. The germline gives CDR1 SGHAT, CDR2 FQNNGV. J was trimmed by 1 base and V by 5 bases; bases with no gene match: 3.

The gene calls are TRBV5-4 and TRBJ1-4; TRBD1 aligns across 12 bases. The CDR3 is 16 residues long. The V segment lost 0 bases and the J segment 8 bases; nucleotides outside the gene matches: 5. Germline V gene lookup returns CDR1 SGHNT and CDR2 YYREEE (reference sequence). The CDR3 nucleotides are TGTGCCAGCAGCTTGGCCGGGACAGGGGGCATAGAAAAACTGTTTTTT. Its translation: CASSLAGTGGIEKLFF.

The genes are TRBV18 and TRBJ2-2; D not resolved. The germline V gene encodes CDR1 KGHSH and CDR2 LQKENI. Trimming took 0 bases from V and 0 from J, leaving 8 bases between them. There are 16 residues in the CDR3. The CDR3 loop reads CASSPPIGANTGELFF. CDR3 nucleotides: TGTGCCAGCTCACCACCGATAGGAGCGAACACCGGGGAGCTGTTTTTT.